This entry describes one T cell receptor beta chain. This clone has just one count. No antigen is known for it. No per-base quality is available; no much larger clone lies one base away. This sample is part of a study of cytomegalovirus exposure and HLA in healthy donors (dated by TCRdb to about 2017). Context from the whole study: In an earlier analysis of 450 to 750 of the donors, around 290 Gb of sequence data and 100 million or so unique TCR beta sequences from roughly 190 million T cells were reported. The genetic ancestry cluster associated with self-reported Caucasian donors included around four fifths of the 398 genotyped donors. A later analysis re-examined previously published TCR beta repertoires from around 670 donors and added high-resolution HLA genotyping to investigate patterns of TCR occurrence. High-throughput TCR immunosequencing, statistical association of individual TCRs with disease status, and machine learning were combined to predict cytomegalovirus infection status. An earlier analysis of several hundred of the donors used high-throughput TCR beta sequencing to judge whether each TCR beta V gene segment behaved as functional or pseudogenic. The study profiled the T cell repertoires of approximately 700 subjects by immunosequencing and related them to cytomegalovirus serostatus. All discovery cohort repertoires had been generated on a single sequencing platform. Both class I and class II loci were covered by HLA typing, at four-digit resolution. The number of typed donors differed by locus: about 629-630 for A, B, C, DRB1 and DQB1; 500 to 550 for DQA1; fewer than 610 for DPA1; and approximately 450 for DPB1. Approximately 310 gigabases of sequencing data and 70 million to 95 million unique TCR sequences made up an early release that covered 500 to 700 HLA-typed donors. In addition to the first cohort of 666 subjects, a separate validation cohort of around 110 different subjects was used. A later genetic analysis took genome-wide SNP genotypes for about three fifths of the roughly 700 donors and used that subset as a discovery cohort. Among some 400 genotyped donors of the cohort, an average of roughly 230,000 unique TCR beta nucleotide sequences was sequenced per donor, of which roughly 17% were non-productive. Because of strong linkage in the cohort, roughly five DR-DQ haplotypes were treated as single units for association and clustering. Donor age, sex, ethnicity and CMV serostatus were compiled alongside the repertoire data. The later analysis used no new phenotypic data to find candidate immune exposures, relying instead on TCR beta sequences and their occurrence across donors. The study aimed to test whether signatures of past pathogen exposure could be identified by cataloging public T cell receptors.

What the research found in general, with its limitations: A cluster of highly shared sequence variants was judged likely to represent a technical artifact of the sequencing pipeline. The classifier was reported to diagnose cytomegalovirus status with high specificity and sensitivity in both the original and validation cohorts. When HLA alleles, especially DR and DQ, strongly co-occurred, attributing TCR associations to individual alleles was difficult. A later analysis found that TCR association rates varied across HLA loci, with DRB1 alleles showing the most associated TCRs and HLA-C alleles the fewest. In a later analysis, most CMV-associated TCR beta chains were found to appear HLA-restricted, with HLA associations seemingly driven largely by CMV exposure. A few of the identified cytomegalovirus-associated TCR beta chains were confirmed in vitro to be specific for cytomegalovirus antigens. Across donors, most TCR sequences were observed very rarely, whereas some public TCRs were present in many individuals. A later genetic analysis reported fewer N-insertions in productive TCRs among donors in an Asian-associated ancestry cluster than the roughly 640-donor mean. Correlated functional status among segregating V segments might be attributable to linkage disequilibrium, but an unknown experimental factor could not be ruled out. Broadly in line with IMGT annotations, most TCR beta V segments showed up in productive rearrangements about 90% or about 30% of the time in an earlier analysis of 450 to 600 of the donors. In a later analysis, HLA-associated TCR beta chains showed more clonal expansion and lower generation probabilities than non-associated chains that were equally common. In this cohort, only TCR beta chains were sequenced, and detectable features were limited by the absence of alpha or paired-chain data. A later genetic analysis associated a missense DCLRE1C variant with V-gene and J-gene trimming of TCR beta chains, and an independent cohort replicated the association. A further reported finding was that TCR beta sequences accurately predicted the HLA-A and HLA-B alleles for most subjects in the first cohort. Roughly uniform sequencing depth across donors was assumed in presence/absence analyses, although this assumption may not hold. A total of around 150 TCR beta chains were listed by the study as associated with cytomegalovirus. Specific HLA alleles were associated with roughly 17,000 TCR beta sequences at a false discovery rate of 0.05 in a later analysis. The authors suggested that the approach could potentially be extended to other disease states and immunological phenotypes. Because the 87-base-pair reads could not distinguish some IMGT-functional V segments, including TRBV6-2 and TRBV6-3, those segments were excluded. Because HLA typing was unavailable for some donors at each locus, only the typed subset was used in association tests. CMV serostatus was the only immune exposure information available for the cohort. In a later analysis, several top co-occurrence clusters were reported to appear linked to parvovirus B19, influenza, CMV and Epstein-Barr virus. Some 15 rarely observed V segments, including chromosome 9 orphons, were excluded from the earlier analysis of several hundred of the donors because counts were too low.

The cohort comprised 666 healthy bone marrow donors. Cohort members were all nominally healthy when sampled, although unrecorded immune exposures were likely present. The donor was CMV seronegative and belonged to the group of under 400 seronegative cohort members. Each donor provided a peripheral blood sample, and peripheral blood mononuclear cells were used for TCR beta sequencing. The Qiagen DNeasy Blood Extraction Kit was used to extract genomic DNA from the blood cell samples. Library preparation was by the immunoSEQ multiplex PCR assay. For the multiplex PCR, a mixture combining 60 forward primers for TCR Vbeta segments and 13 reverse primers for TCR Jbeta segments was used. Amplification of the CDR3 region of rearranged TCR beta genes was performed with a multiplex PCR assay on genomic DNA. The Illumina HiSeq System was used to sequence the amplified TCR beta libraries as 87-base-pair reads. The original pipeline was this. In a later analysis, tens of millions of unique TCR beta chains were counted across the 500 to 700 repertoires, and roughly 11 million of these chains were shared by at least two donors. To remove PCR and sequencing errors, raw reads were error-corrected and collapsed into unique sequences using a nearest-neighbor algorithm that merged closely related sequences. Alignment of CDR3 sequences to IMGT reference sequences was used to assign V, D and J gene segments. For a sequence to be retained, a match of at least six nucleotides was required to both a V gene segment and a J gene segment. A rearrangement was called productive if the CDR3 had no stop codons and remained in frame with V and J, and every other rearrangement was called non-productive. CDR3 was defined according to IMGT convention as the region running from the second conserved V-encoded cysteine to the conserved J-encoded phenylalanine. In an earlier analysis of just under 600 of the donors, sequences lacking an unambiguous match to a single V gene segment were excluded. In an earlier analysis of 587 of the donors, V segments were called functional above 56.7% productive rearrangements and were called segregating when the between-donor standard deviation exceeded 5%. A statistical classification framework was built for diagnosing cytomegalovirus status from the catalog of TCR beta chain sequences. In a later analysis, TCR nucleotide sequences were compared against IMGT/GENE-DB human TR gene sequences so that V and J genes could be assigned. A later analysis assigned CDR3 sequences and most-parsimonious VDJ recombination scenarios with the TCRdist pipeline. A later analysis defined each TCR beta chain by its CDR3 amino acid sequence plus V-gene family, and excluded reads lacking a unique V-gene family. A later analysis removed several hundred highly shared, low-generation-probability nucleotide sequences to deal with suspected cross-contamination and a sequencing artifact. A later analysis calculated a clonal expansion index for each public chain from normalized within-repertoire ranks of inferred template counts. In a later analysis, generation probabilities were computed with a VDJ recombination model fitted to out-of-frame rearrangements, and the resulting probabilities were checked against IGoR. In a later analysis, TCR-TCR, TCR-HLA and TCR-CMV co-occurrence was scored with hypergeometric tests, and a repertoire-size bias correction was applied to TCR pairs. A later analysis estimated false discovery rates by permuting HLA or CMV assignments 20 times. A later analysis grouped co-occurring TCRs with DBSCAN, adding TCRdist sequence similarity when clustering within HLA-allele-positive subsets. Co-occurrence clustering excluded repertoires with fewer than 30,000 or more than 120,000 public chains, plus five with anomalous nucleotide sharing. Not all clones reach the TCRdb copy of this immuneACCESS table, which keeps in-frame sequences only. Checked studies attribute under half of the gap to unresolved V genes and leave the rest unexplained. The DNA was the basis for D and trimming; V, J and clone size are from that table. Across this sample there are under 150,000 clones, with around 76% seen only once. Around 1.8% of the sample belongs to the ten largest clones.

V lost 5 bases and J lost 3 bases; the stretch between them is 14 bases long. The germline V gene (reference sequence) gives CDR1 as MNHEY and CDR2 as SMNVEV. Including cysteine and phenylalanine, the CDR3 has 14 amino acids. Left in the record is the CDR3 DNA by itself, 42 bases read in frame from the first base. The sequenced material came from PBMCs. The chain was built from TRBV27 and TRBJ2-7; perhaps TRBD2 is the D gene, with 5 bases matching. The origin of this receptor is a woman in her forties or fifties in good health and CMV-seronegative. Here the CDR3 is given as CASSPGLERYEQYF. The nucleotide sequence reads TGTGCCAGCAGTCCCGGACTGGAGCGCTACGAGCAGTACTTC.